This TCR beta chain was captured by sequencing in a study of identical twins (dated by TCRdb to about 2016). As for the study more broadly: The study deep-sequenced TCR alpha and beta repertoires from monozygotic twins, unrelated adults of various ages and cord blood to test whether fetal clonotypes persist. To rule out contamination, the twin experiments were replicated at different times with different library preparation protocols. Study-wide conclusions, independent of this receptor: Because the same donors could not be followed over many years, the conclusions depended on cross-sectional statistical analysis. Abundant cord blood beta clonotypes carried fewer insertions; young adult naive repertoires showed a weaker similar trend, while memory repertoires showed none. In monozygotic twins, out-of-frame TCR alpha sharing was systematically underestimated by recombination models, although the models agreed with sharing between unrelated individuals. Zero-insertion analyses could be partly confounded by invariant T cells such as MAIT and iNKT, though diverse VJ usage argued against such confounding for most clonotypes. A weaker excess of twin sharing was found in beta out-of-frame sequences because the signal-to-noise ratio was lowered by fewer shared sequences. Out-of-frame TCR alpha sequences shared between twins showed an excess of low generation-probability sequences compared with coincidental sharing between unrelated individuals.

Libraries were built with 5' RACE. The listed sequencing device is Illumina HiSeq 2000. A universal primer binding site was introduced by template switching, and a unique molecular identifier was present in the final cDNA, enabling accurate counting of TCR cDNA molecules. First-strand cDNA for TCR alpha and beta chains was synthesized from specific primers in the conserved constant-segment region. To control for contamination, every cDNA library carried two barcodes: a SMART-Mk sample barcode plus Illumina barcodes. TruSeq adapter sequences along with Illumina sample barcodes were introduced in two successive PCR steps. TCR alpha and beta cDNA libraries were sequenced on the Illumina HiSeq platform with custom primers. As for how the authors treated the data: Unique molecular identifiers were extracted from raw reads with MiGEC, and CDR3 positions were determined with MiXCR. Recombination models were inferred per individual with the repgenHMM and IGoR tools using an EM algorithm. The analysis of shared clonotypes was done with the tcR package in R, with sharing normalized by the product of cloneset sizes. To study raw recombination free of thymic and clonal selection effects, out-of-frame nonproductive sequences were analyzed. TCRdb applied fastp at Q25 and MiXCR to the public reads, then kept only in-frame beta chains. Rows merge per CDR3 protein into single entries with the most common DNA and genes. It is TCRdb's table, rather than the study itself, that gives the V and J calls and clone size. The sample table lists over 550,000 distinct CDR3 sequences, roughly 7.1% of them with a count of one. The ten largest clones add up to roughly 1.6% of the sample.

This clonotype occurred many times. Its recognized antigen is unknown. Nothing much larger sits one base from this clone, and base qualities are not available. Every donor was a healthy Caucasian. The twin cohort comprised three pairs of female monozygotic twins, all aged roughly 18 to 30 years. Peripheral blood mononuclear cells were the source from which RNA for the TCR libraries was isolated. A further study also used this sample, focusing on yellow fever vaccine responses in identical twins. Per that second paper: The T cell response to vaccination in identical twins was reported by the authors to appear partly convergent and partly personalized. In the study, vaccine-responding T cell clones were precisely tracked in identical twins.

Material: PBMCs. The receptor was isolated from a woman younger than 35 in good health.

The CDR3 protein sequence reads: CASSHGQGYEQYV. The nucleotide sequence reads as follows: TGTGCCAGCAGCCATGGACAGGGGTACGAGCAGTACGTC. The chain uses TRBV3-1 and TRBJ2-7; 9 nucleotides in the junction match TRBD1. Trimmed from V: 3 bases; trimmed from J: 4 bases; junction bases lacking a gene match: 1. The germline V gene (reference sequence) supplies CDR1 LGHDT and CDR2 YNNKEL. The CDR3 spans 13 residues, from the cysteine through the valine. The CDR3 DNA has 39 bases and is translated from base 1.